This is a list of T cell receptor beta chains from one sample in a study of cytomegalovirus exposure and HLA in healthy donors. Some clones are missing from TCRdb's copy, which holds only in-frame ones; the method was immunoSEQ multiplex PCR. The sample carries about 160,000 clones, around 60% recorded once. The sample was PBMCs. The receptors derive from a woman in her fifties or sixties in good health and CMV-seropositive. The CDR3 runs from the conserved cysteine through the conserved F or W. Fields, in order: V gene, J gene, D gene, clone size, CDR3 protein, CDR3 DNA. The D gene is left open where the match is weak. Size is stated for part of the rows, as once, few or many counts, or as a class when the clone is expanded.

V gene: TRBV28; J gene: TRBJ1-2; D gene: -; clone size: -; CDR3 protein: CASSLGGDGYTF; CDR3 DNA: TGTGCCAGCAGTTTAGGAGGTGATGGCTACACCTTC
V gene: TRBV5-4; J gene: TRBJ1-1; D gene: -; clone size: -; CDR3 protein: CASSLTGGTEAFF; CDR3 DNA: TGTGCCAGCAGCTTGACCGGAGGGACTGAAGCTTTCTTT
V gene: TRBV2; J gene: TRBJ2-5; D gene: -; clone size: once; CDR3 protein: CASRGGGSETQYF; CDR3 DNA: TGTGCCAGCAGAGGAGGGGGCTCAGAGACCCAGTACTTC
V gene: TRBV12-5; J gene: TRBJ1-2; D gene: -; clone size: -; CDR3 protein: CASGLADRPIYGYTF; CDR3 DNA: TGTGCTAGTGGTTTGGCGGACAGACCAATTTATGGCTACACCTTC
V gene: TRBV4-2; J gene: TRBJ1-3; D gene: -; clone size: -; CDR3 protein: CASSQALRGSGNTIYF; CDR3 DNA: TGTGCCAGCAGCCAAGCCCTCAGGGGCTCTGGAAACACCATATATTTT
V gene: TRBV5-1; J gene: TRBJ2-7; D gene: TRBD1; clone size: -; CDR3 protein: CASSEGQGAYEQYF; CDR3 DNA: TGCGCCAGCAGCGAAGGACAGGGGGCCTACGAGCAGTACTTC
V gene: TRBV9; J gene: TRBJ2-3; D gene: -; clone size: -; CDR3 protein: CASSVELGTDTQYF; CDR3 DNA: TGTGCCAGCAGCGTAGAGCTGGGCACAGATACGCAGTATTTT
V gene: TRBV28; J gene: TRBJ2-1; D gene: TRBD2; clone size: few; CDR3 protein: CASSALAGSYSYNEQFF; CDR3 DNA: TGTGCCAGCAGTGCCCTAGCGGGGTCCTACTCCTACAATGAGCAGTTCTTC
V gene: TRBV10-2; J gene: TRBJ2-1; D gene: -; clone size: -; CDR3 protein: CASSEPGHFNEQFF; CDR3 DNA: TGCGCCAGCAGTGAACCGGGACACTTCAATGAGCAGTTCTTC
V gene: TRBV25-1; J gene: TRBJ2-1; D gene: -; clone size: -; CDR3 protein: CASSEQGNEQFF; CDR3 DNA: TGTGCCAGCAGTGAACAGGGGAATGAGCAGTTCTTC
V gene: TRBV7-3; J gene: TRBJ1-1; D gene: TRBD1; clone size: few; CDR3 protein: CASSSQTGGWTEAFF; CDR3 DNA: TGTGCCAGCAGCTCCCAGACAGGGGGCTGGACTGAAGCTTTCTTT
V gene: TRBV2; J gene: TRBJ2-6; D gene: -; clone size: -; CDR3 protein: CASSGIPGQNSGANVLTF; CDR3 DNA: TGTGCCAGCAGCGGGATCCCGGGACAAAACTCTGGGGCCAACGTCCTGACTTTC
V gene: TRBV6-5; J gene: TRBJ2-7; D gene: -; clone size: -; CDR3 protein: CASSYSRYRAAYEQYF; CDR3 DNA: TGTGCCAGCAGTTACTCGAGATACAGGGCGGCCTACGAGCAGTACTTC
V gene: TRBV6-5; J gene: TRBJ2-5; D gene: -; clone size: -; CDR3 protein: CATQGLGETQYF; CDR3 DNA: TGTGCCACCCAGGGTCTCGGAGAGACCCAGTACTTC
V gene: TRBV29-1; J gene: TRBJ2-1; D gene: TRBD2; clone size: few; CDR3 protein: CSVDPSKTGGWSAYNEQFF; CDR3 DNA: TGCAGCGTTGACCCAAGCAAGACCGGGGGGTGGAGCGCCTACAATGAGCAGTTCTTC
V gene: TRBV15; J gene: TRBJ2-1; D gene: -; clone size: -; CDR3 protein: CATSRARRGEQFF; CDR3 DNA: TGTGCCACCAGCAGAGCGAGGAGGGGCGAGCAGTTCTTC
V gene: TRBV14; J gene: TRBJ2-7; D gene: -; clone size: few; CDR3 protein: CASSQGTTHEQYF; CDR3 DNA: TGTGCCAGCAGCCAAGGGACAACCCACGAGCAGTACTTC
V gene: TRBV7-8; J gene: TRBJ2-2; D gene: -; clone size: few; CDR3 protein: CASSLVRGTGELFF; CDR3 DNA: TGTGCCAGCAGCTTAGTTCGGGGAACCGGGGAGCTGTTTTTT
V gene: TRBV11-2; J gene: TRBJ1-5; D gene: -; clone size: -; CDR3 protein: CASSQGQYNQPQHF; CDR3 DNA: TGTGCCAGCAGCCAAGGACAATACAATCAGCCCCAGCATTTT
V gene: TRBV11-2; J gene: TRBJ2-5; D gene: TRBD1; clone size: once; CDR3 protein: CASSFRGLQETQYF; CDR3 DNA: TGTGCCAGCAGCTTCAGGGGGCTACAAGAGACCCAGTACTTC
V gene: TRBV27; J gene: TRBJ1-5; D gene: -; clone size: -; CDR3 protein: CASSLGVEGWDQPQHF; CDR3 DNA: TGTGCCAGCAGTTTAGGGGTAGAGGGATGGGATCAGCCCCAGCATTTT
V gene: TRBV11-2; J gene: TRBJ2-1; D gene: -; clone size: -; CDR3 protein: CASSYGQTPYNEQFF; CDR3 DNA: TGTGCCAGCAGCTACGGACAGACGCCCTACAATGAGCAGTTCTTC
V gene: TRBV6-5; J gene: TRBJ1-2; D gene: -; clone size: -; CDR3 protein: CASSYSQAVNYGYTF; CDR3 DNA: TGTGCCAGCAGTTACTCGCAGGCCGTTAACTATGGCTACACCTTC
V gene: TRBV9; J gene: TRBJ2-3; D gene: -; clone size: few; CDR3 protein: CASSAGTAAGTQYF; CDR3 DNA: TGTGCCAGCAGCGCTGGGACTGCGGCGGGTACGCAGTATTTT
V gene: TRBV5-1; J gene: TRBJ1-2; D gene: TRBD1; clone size: -; CDR3 protein: CASFPKTGVDGYTF; CDR3 DNA: TGCGCCAGCTTCCCTAAGACAGGGGTCGATGGCTACACCTTC
V gene: TRBV5-8; J gene: TRBJ2-7; D gene: -; clone size: -; CDR3 protein: CASSLVGTTYEQYF; CDR3 DNA: TGTGCCAGCAGCTTGGTGGGGACAACTTACGAGCAGTACTTC
V gene: TRBV5-1; J gene: TRBJ2-2; D gene: TRBD2; clone size: few; CDR3 protein: CASSSGTSGSTGELFF; CDR3 DNA: TGCGCCAGCAGCTCCGGGACTAGCGGGAGCACCGGGGAGCTGTTTTTT
V gene: TRBV5-1; J gene: TRBJ1-2; D gene: -; clone size: few; CDR3 protein: CASSIGEGAGYTF; CDR3 DNA: TGCGCCAGCAGCATTGGGGAGGGAGCTGGCTACACCTTC
V gene: TRBV2; J gene: TRBJ2-7; D gene: -; clone size: -; CDR3 protein: CASSEGIVFYEQYF; CDR3 DNA: TGTGCCAGCAGTGAAGGTATCGTTTTCTACGAGCAGTACTTC
V gene: TRBV7-2; J gene: TRBJ2-7; D gene: -; clone size: -; CDR3 protein: CASSRTGDEQYF; CDR3 DNA: TGTGCCAGCAGCCGGACTGGCGACGAGCAGTACTTC
V gene: TRBV30; J gene: TRBJ2-7; D gene: TRBD2; clone size: -; CDR3 protein: CAWSSRNSGTYEQYF; CDR3 DNA: TGTGCCTGGAGTTCCCGGAATAGCGGGACTTACGAGCAGTACTTC
V gene: TRBV5-1; J gene: TRBJ1-2; D gene: TRBD1; clone size: -; CDR3 protein: CASSFGTGDYGYTF; CDR3 DNA: TGCGCCAGCAGCTTTGGGACAGGGGACTATGGCTACACCTTC
V gene: TRBV28; J gene: TRBJ2-6; D gene: TRBD1; clone size: -; CDR3 protein: CASSFGQGSAGANVLTF; CDR3 DNA: TGTGCCAGCAGTTTCGGACAGGGGAGTGCTGGGGCCAACGTCCTGACTTTC
V gene: TRBV29-1; J gene: TRBJ2-7; D gene: TRBD2; clone size: -; CDR3 protein: CSVGQAGGPGYEQYF; CDR3 DNA: TGCAGCGTTGGTCAAGCGGGAGGGCCCGGCTACGAGCAGTACTTC
V gene: TRBV19; J gene: TRBJ2-3; D gene: TRBD2; clone size: few; CDR3 protein: CATGGSNTDTQYF; CDR3 DNA: TGTGCCACGGGAGGTAGCAATACAGATACGCAGTATTTT
V gene: TRBV9; J gene: TRBJ1-2; D gene: TRBD1; clone size: -; CDR3 protein: CASSVGQGSFSYGYTF; CDR3 DNA: TGTGCCAGCAGCGTAGGACAGGGTAGTTTTTCCTATGGCTACACCTTC
V gene: TRBV11-2; J gene: TRBJ2-3; D gene: TRBD2; clone size: -; CDR3 protein: CASSPGTSGSDTQYF; CDR3 DNA: TGTGCCAGCAGCCCTGGGACTAGCGGGAGCGATACGCAGTATTTT
V gene: TRBV7-9; J gene: TRBJ2-2; D gene: TRBD1; clone size: few; CDR3 protein: CASPHLKGAVNTGELFF; CDR3 DNA: TGTGCCAGCCCCCATCTGAAGGGGGCCGTGAACACCGGGGAGCTGTTTTTT
V gene: TRBV7-9; J gene: TRBJ2-5; D gene: -; clone size: -; CDR3 protein: CASTLSGTQETQYF; CDR3 DNA: TGTGCCAGCACCCTTAGCGGTACCCAAGAGACCCAGTACTTC
V gene: TRBV19; J gene: TRBJ1-5; D gene: -; clone size: -; CDR3 protein: CASSTGSLASNQPQHF; CDR3 DNA: TGTGCCAGTAGTACGGGGTCACTCGCTAGCAATCAGCCCCAGCATTTT
V gene: TRBV28; J gene: TRBJ2-1; D gene: -; clone size: once; CDR3 protein: CASSPQGAVYNEQFF; CDR3 DNA: TGTGCCAGCAGTCCCCAGGGTGCGGTCTACAATGAGCAGTTCTTC